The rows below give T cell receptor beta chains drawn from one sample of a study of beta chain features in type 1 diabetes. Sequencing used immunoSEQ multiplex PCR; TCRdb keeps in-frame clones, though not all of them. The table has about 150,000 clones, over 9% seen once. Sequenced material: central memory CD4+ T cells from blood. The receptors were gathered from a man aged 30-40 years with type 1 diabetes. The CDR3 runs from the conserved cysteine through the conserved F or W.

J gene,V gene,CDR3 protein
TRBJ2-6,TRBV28,CASSLRGGANVLTF
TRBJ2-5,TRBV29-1,CSVGTGGGRETQYF
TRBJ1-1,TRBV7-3,CASSLLEANTEAFF
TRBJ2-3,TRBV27,CASSSSFGGGGTDTQYF
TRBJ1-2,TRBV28,CASTPGGYYGYTF
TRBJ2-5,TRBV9,CASSVVAGGETQYF
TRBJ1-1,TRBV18,CASSPQGTGNTEAFF
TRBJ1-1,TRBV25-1,CASLPQTDTEAFF
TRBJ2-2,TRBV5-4,CASSFAGSGELFF
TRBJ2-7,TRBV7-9,CASSLETAGEAREQYF
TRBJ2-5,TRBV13,CASSLGASGRAALETQYF
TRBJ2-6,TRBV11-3,CASSPRQFSGANVLTF
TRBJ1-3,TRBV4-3,CASSQPNGNTIYF
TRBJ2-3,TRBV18,CASSENQGFSTDTQYF
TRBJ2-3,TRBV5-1,CASSFTGEVTDTQYF
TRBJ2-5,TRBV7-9,CASSQWTGVEETQYF